Listed here are 20 T cell receptor beta chains from one sample, sequenced in a study of naive and memory T cell subsets. TCR cDNA received a 3' ligated oligonucleotide that carried a UMI. Four PCR rounds used nested alpha and beta constant region primers plus the SP2 primer. A single record per CDR3 protein comes from TCRdb applying MiXCR to the 5' RACE reads. The sample consists of 30,000 or so distinct CDR3 sequences, approximately 15% of them appearing once. Every receptor here comes from a female donor in good health.

This clonotype counts as medium-sized (0.01 to 0.1%). This chain connects TRBV5-4 to TRBJ2-5; a weak D match, TRBD2 (6 bases). V lost 6 bases, J lost 5 bases, and 17 bases lay in between. Germline V lookup: CDR1 SGHNT, CDR2 YYREEE (reference sequence). This CDR3 region has 14 residues. The CDR3 DNA follows: TGTGCCAGCAACGCCGGGCTAGCGACGGAGACCCAGTACTTC. It specifies CASNAGLATETQYF.

The chain employs TRBV20-1 and TRBJ2-1, with TRBD2 identical over 9 bases. The CDR3 is 17 amino acids. Germline V gene sequence: CDR1 DFQATT, CDR2 SNEGSKA (reference sequence). Unmatched junction bases numbered 15, after V lost 4 bases and J lost 5 bases. CDR3 sequence: CSATGQRGTSHDNEQFF. The CDR3 bases are TGCAGTGCTACCGGACAGAGGGGGACTAGCCACGACAATGAGCAGTTCTTC.

The gene calls are TRBV3-1 and TRBJ1-6; D is unresolved. There are 17 residues in the CDR3. The germline V and J ends were trimmed by 2 bases and 6 bases, with 17 bases remaining between them. Germline V gene sequence: CDR1 LGHDT, CDR2 YNNKEL (reference sequence). CDR3 DNA sequence: TGTGCCAGCAGCCAAAGGCGCGCGGGTACCCTTAATTCACCCCTCCACTTT. Its translation: CASSQRRAGTLNSPLHF.

The genes are TRBV2 and TRBJ1-2; D gene ambiguous. From germline, CDR1 is SNHLY and CDR2 FYNNEI. V was cut by 6 bases and J by 0 bases, with 14 bases left in between. CDR3 size: 15 residues. The DNA for the CDR3 is TGTGCCAGCAGGAAGGCCGACACGGCTAACTATGGCTACACCTTC. It codes for CASRKADTANYGYTF.

The chain links TRBV7-8 to TRBJ2-1, with D possibly being TRBD1 or TRBD2 (6 bases each). V shed 4 bases and J shed 0 bases, with 13 bases lying between them. The CDR3 totals 16 residues. Germline loops: CDR1 SGHVS, CDR2 FQNEAQ. The CDR3 DNA reads as TGTGCCAGCAGCTCACGGGGGCGAAGCTCCTACAATGAGCAGTTCTTC. This encodes CASSSRGRSSYNEQFF. Using reference TRBV7-8 and TRBJ2-1 for the parts outside the CDR3, the full variable domain is GAGVSQSPRYKVAKRGQDVALRCDPISGHVSLFWYQQALGQGPEFLTYFQNEAQLDKSGLPSDRFFAERPEGSVSTLKIQRTQQEDSAVYLCASSSRGRSSYNEQFFGPGTRLTVL.

In this sample, this clonotype is medium-sized (0.01 to 0.1%). The chain carries TRBV20-1 and TRBJ2-7; a possible D gene is TRBD1 (6 bases). V lost 6 bases and J 0 bases, leaving 12 bases between the germline ends. Germline assignment: CDR1 DFQATT and CDR2 SNEGSKA (reference sequence). The CDR3 totals 13 residues. The CDR3 DNA reads TGCAGTGCCGTCCGGGACAACTCCTACGAGCAGTACTTC. This translates into CSAVRDNSYEQYF.

The chain has TRBV6-1 and TRBJ2-7; D possibly corresponds to TRBD2 (6 bases). V was shortened by 1 base and J by 2 bases, with 12 bases between the two germline ends. The CDR3 is 15 amino acids. Looked up from germline, CDR1 is MNHNS and CDR2 is SASEGT. CDR3 nucleotides: TGTGCCAGCAGTGAAGTGGCCGGGGGAGCCTACGAGCAGTACTTC. This gives the protein CASSEVAGGAYEQYF.

This clonotype was counted a few times. The rearrangement joins TRBV6-5 to TRBJ2-3; 10 bases fit TRBD2. The germline CDR1 and CDR2 sequences are MNHEY and SVGAGI. V shed 0 bases, J shed 5 bases, and the junction held 8 bases outside the gene matches. The CDR3 has 17 residues. The CDR3: CASSYSSSGGGGDTQYF. CDR3 nucleotide sequence: TGTGCCAGCAGTTACTCGTCCAGCGGGGGGGGCGGAGATACGCAGTATTTT.

CDR3 in amino acids: CASSPLPGDRVNTEAFF. The CDR3 DNA reads TGTGCCAGCAGCCCACTTCCCGGGGACAGGGTGAACACTGAAGCTTTCTTT. This chain links TRBV9 with TRBJ1-1, with 9 nucleotides matching TRBD1. J gave up 0 bases and V 4 bases, and 10 bases lay outside the gene matches. The CDR3 covers 17 residues. Looked up from germline, CDR1 is SGDLS and CDR2 is YYNGEE.

The chain combines TRBV29-1 with TRBJ2-7; 8 nucleotides align to TRBD1. CDR1 is SQVTM, CDR2 ANQGSEA, per germline. The length of the CDR3 is 11 residues. Trimming took 7 bases from V and 5 from J; bases not matched to a gene: 4. The CDR3 DNA follows: TGCAGCGGCGGACAGGGTCACGAGCAGTACTTC. Translating it yields CSGGQGHEQYF.

This clonotype was counted a few times. The gene calls are TRBV20-1 and TRBJ2-7, with TRBD2 identical over 14 bases. From germline, CDR1 is DFQATT and CDR2 SNEGSKA (reference sequence). CDR3 length equals 15 residues. V was pared by 7 bases and J by 0 bases, with 5 bases of the junction left unmatched. CDR3 region: CSGTSGGPISYEQYF. The DNA of the CDR3 is TGCAGTGGGACTAGCGGGGGGCCAATCTCCTACGAGCAGTACTTC.

This clonotype appeared a few times. The V gene is TRBV5-1, the J gene TRBJ2-1; D is unclear. Trimming took 1 base from V and 6 from J, leaving 11 bases between them. Germline assignment: CDR1 SGHRS and CDR2 YFSETQ. The CDR3 length is 14 residues. The DNA of the CDR3 is TGCGCCAGCAGCTTGTCTCTAGGGCCCAATGAGCAGTTCTTC. This sequence encodes CASSLSLGPNEQFF.

The chain links TRBV5-6 to TRBJ1-2, with D possibly matching TRBD1 (6 bases). Germline loops: CDR1 SGHDT, CDR2 YYEEEE. The CDR3 covers 13 residues. V dropped 4 bases and J dropped 0 bases, with 7 bases sitting between them. The CDR3 region is CASSPGANYGYTF. The CDR3 region has the DNA TGTGCCAGCAGCCCAGGGGCTAACTATGGCTACACCTTC. The entire variable domain, with the rest obtained from reference TRBV5-6 and TRBJ1-2, is as follows: DAGVTQSPTHLIKTRGQQVTLRCSPKSGHDTVSWYQQALGQGPQFIFQYYEEEERQRGNFPDRFSGHQFPNYSSELNVNALLLGDSALYLCASSPGANYGYTFGSGTRLTVV.

This clonotype showed up just a few times. The chain is built from TRBV6-2 or TRBV6-3 and TRBJ2-1, with D uncertain. Per the germline V gene, CDR1 is MNHEY and CDR2 is SVGEGT. V was cut by 6 bases and J by 0 bases, with 15 bases left in between. CDR3 length equals 16 residues. The CDR3 here is CASSPRGQSSYNEQFF. CDR3 DNA: TGTGCCAGCAGCCCTCGAGGTCAAAGCTCCTACAATGAGCAGTTCTTC.

The rearrangement joins TRBV7-9 to TRBJ2-7, with TRBD1 matching over 10 bases. CDR1 and CDR2 (germline): SEHNR, FQNEAQ (reference sequence). The CDR3 consists of 13 residues. The DNA for the CDR3 is TGTGCGATCACCGGGACAGGGGTTTACGAGCAGTACTTC. Protein sequence: CAITGTGVYEQYF.

The gene calls are TRBV5-4 and TRBJ2-2; 11 positions match TRBD2. The germline V gene has CDR1 SGHNT and CDR2 YYREEE (reference sequence). The CDR3 sequence is 14 residues long. The trim removed 5 bases at V and 6 bases at J, leaving 3 bases unmatched. The CDR3, as DNA: TGTGCCAGCAGTTTAGCGGGGGGGCCCGGGGAGCTGTTTTTT. The encoded protein is CASSLAGGPGELFF.

The chain is built from TRBV2 and TRBJ1-1; 7 nucleotides match TRBD1. The CDR3 is made up of 14 amino acids. The J segment lost 8 bases and the V segment lost 7 bases, leaving 13 bases of the junction unmatched. CDR1 and CDR2 from the germline V gene are SNHLY and FYNNEI. The CDR3, as DNA: TGTGCCAGCAAGTCAAACAGGGGTACCCCCGAAGCTTTCTTT. Encoded protein: CASKSNRGTPEAFF.

By share of the sample, this clonotype is medium-sized. CDR3 nucleotide sequence: TGCAGTGCTTCTCCCATAGCGGGTGCAGATACGCAGTATTTT. Translating it yields CSASPIAGADTQYF. The chain has TRBV20-1 and TRBJ2-3; 7 nucleotides match TRBD2. The length of the CDR3 is 14 residues. Unmatched junction bases numbered 9, after V lost 5 bases and J lost 4 bases. Germline V CDR1 and CDR2: DFQATT, SNEGSKA (reference sequence).

The chain links TRBV20-1 to TRBJ2-3; D call uncertain. The germline gives CDR1 DFQATT, CDR2 SNEGSKA (reference sequence). The CDR3 length is 15 residues. The germline V and J ends were trimmed by 7 bases and 0 bases, with 17 bases remaining between them. CDR3 sequence: CSGRATYISTDTQYF. The CDR3 DNA sequence: TGCAGTGGCCGAGCGACTTACATTAGCACAGATACGCAGTATTTT.

This clonotype showed up just a few times. At one end the junction does not follow the germline gene, possibly because of a read error. The rearrangement links TRBV12-3 or TRBV12-4 to TRBJ1-2; 7 bases map to TRBD1. This CDR3 has 13 residues. CDR3 protein: CASSPGQPYGDTF. The CDR3 DNA reads TGTGCCAGCAGTCCGGGACAGCCTTATGGCGACACCTTC.